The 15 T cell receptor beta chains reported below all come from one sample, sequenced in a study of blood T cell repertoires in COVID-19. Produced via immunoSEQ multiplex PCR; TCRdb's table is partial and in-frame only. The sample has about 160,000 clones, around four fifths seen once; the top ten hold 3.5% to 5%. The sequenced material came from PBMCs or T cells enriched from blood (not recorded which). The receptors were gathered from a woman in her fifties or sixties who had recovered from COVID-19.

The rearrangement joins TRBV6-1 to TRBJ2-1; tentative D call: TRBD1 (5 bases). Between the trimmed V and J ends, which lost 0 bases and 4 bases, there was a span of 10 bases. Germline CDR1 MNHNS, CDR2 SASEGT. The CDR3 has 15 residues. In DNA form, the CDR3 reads TGTGCCAGCAGTGAAGCCCAGGGTGGGTACAATGAGCAGTTCTTC. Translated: CASSEAQGGYNEQFF.

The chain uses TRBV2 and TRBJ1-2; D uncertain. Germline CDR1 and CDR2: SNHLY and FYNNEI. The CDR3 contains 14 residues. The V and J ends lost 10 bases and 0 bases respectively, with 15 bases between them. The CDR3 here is CATRSSSANYGYTF. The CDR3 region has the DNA TGTGCCACCCGTTCGTCGTCTGCTAACTATGGCTACACCTTC. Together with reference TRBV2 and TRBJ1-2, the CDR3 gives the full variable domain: EPEVTQTPSHQVTQMGQEVILRCVPISNHLYFYWYRQILGQKVEFLVSFYNNEISEKSEIFDDQFSVERPDGSNFTLKIRSTKLEDSAMYFCATRSSSANYGYTFGSGTRLTVV.

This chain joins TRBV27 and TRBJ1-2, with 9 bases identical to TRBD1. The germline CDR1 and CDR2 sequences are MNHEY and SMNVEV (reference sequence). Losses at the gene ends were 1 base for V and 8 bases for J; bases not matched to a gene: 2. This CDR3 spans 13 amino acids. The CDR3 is CASSLWTGDGYTF. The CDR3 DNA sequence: TGTGCCAGCAGTTTATGGACAGGGGACGGCTACACCTTC.

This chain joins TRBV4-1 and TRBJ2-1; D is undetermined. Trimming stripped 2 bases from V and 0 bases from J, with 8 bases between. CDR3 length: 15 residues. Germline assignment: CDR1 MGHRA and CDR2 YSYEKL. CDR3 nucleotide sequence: TGCGCCAGCAGCCAACTAGAACACTCCTACAATGAGCAGTTCTTC. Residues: CASSQLEHSYNEQFF.

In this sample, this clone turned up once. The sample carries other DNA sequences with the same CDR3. The CDR3 sequence is CASSPERSYGYTF. The CDR3 nucleotides read TGTGCCAGCTCACCAGAACGGAGCTATGGCTACACCTTC. V usage is TRBV18 and J usage is TRBJ1-2, with D unresolved. This CDR3 has 13 residues. V gave up 2 bases and J gave up 4 bases, with 8 bases separating them. Germline CDR1 reads KGHSH; CDR2 reads LQKENI.

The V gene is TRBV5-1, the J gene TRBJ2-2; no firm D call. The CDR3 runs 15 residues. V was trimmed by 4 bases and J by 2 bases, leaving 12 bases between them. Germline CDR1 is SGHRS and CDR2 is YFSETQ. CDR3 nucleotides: TGCGCCAGCAGCCTGCCCACAGCTAACACCGGGGAGCTGTTTTTT. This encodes CASSLPTANTGELFF.

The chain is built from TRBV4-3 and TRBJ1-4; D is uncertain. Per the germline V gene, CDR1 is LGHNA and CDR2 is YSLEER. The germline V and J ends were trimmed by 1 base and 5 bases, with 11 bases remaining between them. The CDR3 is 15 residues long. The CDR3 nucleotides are TGCGCCAGCAGCCAAGCAGATAAGATCAATGAAAAACTGTTTTTT. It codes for CASSQADKINEKLFF.

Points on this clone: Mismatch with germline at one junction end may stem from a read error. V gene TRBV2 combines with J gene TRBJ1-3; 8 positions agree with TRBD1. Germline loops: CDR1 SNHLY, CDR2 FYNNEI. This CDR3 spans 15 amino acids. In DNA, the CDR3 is TGTGCCACCAGTTCGACAGGGGTTTCTGGAAACACCATATATTTT. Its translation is CATSSTGVSGNTIYF. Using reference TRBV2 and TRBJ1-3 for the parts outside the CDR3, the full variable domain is EPEVTQTPSHQVTQMGQEVILRCVPISNHLYFYWYRQILGQKVEFLVSFYNNEISEKSEIFDDQFSVERPDGSNFTLKIRSTKLEDSAMYFCATSSTGVSGNTIYFGEGSWLTVV.

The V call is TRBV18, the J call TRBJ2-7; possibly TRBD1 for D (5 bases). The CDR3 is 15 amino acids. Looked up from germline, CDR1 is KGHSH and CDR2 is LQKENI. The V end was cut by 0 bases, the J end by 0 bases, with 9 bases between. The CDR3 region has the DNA TGTGCCAGCTCACCACCTAGTGGACACTCCTACGAGCAGTACGTC. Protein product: CASSPPSGHSYEQYV.

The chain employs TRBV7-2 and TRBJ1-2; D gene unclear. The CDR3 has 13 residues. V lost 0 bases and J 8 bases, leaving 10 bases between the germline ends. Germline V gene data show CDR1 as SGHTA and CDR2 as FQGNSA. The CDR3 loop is CASSLAVRSGYTF. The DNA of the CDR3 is TGTGCCAGCAGCTTAGCGGTCAGGTCGGGCTACACCTTC.

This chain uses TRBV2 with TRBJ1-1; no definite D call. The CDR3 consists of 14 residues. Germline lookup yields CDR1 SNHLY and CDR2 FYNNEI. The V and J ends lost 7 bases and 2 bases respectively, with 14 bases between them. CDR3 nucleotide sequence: TGTGCCAGCAACCCGGTCCCCATAAACACTGAAGCTTTCTTT. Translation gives CASNPVPINTEAFF.

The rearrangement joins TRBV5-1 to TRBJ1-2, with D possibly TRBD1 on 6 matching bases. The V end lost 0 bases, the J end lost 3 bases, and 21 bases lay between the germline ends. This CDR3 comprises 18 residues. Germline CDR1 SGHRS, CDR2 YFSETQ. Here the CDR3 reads CASSLAPDSLIRHYGYTF. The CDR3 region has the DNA TGCGCCAGCAGCTTGGCCCCGGACAGCCTTATTAGACACTATGGCTACACCTTC.

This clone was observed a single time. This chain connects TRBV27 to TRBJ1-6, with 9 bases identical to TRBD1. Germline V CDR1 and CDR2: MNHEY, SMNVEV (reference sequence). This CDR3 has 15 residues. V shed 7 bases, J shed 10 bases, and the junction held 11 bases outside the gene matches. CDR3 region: CASIPTGQGASPLHF. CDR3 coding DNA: TGTGCCAGCATCCCCACGGGACAGGGAGCATCACCCCTCCACTTT.

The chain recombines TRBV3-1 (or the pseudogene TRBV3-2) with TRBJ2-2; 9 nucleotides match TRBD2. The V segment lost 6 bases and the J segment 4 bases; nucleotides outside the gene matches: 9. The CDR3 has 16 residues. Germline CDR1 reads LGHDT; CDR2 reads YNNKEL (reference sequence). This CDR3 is CASRHQRGAFTGELFF. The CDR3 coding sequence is TGTGCCAGCAGACACCAGCGGGGGGCGTTCACCGGGGAGCTGTTTTTT.

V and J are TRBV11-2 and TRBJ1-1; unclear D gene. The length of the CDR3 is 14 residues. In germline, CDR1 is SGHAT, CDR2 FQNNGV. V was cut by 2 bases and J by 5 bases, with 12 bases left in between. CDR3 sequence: CASSLISGLTEAFF. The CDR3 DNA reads TGTGCCAGCAGCTTAATCAGCGGGCTAACTGAAGCTTTCTTT.